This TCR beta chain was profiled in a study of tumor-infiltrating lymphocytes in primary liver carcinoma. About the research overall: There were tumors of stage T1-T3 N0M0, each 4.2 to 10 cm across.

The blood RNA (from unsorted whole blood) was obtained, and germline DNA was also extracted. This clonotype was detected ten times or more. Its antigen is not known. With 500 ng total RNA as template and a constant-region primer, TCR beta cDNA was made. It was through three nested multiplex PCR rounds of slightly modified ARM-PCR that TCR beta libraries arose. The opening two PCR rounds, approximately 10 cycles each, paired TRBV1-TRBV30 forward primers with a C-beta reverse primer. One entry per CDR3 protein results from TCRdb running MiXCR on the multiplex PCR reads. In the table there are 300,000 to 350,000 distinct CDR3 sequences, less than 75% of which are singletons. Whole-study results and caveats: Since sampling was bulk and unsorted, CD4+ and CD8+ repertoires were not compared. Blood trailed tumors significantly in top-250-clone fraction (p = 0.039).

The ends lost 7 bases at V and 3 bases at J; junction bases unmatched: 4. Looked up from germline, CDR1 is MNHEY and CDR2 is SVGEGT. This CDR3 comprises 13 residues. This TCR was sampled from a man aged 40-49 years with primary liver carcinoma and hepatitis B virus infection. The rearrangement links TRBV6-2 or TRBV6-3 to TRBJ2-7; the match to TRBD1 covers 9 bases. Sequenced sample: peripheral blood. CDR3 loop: CASTKDRGYEQYF. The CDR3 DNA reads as TGTGCCAGCACCAAGGACAGGGGCTACGAGCAGTACTTC.